One sample yielded the 32 T cell receptor beta chains listed below, sequenced in a study of blood T cell repertoires in COVID-19. TCRdb keeps only in-frame clones here, not all; method: immunoSEQ multiplex PCR. The repertoire holds about 94,000 clones, with about four fifths as singletons. The specimen was peripheral blood. All receptors derive from a human donor in a cohort sampled during active COVID-19.

CDR3: CAIGTSGRIADTQYF. CDR3 DNA: TGTGCCATTGGGACTAGCGGGAGAATCGCAGATACGCAGTATTTT. This chain joins TRBV10-3 and TRBJ2-3; 14 nucleotides agree with TRBD2. CDR3 length: 15 residues. Germline V CDR1 and CDR2: ENHRY, SYGVKD. With V trimmed by 9 bases and J by 4 bases, 6 bases remained unmatched.

The table lists this clone with a few counts. This CDR3 reads CASRGERNQPQHF. In nucleotides, the CDR3 is TGTGCCAGCAGGGGGGAGCGCAATCAGCCCCAGCATTTT. The J gene is TRBJ1-5, the V gene TRBV19; 7 nucleotides line up with TRBD1. The CDR3 runs to 13 residues. Looked up from germline, CDR1 is LNHDA and CDR2 is SQIVND (reference sequence). With 9 bases clipped from V and 2 bases from J, the junction kept 4 bases outside the gene matches. Together with reference TRBV19 and TRBJ1-5, the CDR3 gives the full variable domain: DGGITQSPKYLFRKEGQNVTLSCEQNLNHDAMYWYRQDPGQGLRLIYYSQIVNDFQKGDIAEGYSVSREKKESFPLTVTSAQKNPTAFYLCASRGERNQPQHFGDGTRLSIL.

The genes are TRBV3-1 (or the pseudogene TRBV3-2) and TRBJ1-1, with TRBD1 identical over 8 bases. In germline, CDR1 is LGHDT, CDR2 YNNKEL (reference sequence). J lost 5 bases, V lost 5 bases, and 10 bases had no gene match. The CDR3 totals 15 residues. This CDR3 reads CASSRNRGMRTEAFF. DNA of the CDR3: TGTGCCAGCAGCAGAAACAGGGGGATGAGGACTGAAGCTTTCTTT.

The chain uses TRBV10-3 and TRBJ1-2, with D possibly being TRBD1 (5 bases). V shed 10 bases and J shed 6 bases, with 12 bases lying between them. The germline V gene encodes CDR1 ENHRY and CDR2 SYGVKD. The CDR3 contains 11 residues. The CDR3 loop reads CASGGMDGYTF. For the CDR3, the DNA is TGTGCCAGCGGGGGGATGGATGGCTACACCTTC.

The chain uses TRBV28 and TRBJ1-1; 11 bases are a match to TRBD1. Germline V CDR1 and CDR2: MDHEN, SYDVKM. The CDR3 totals 16 residues. Unmatched junction bases numbered 2, after V lost 2 bases and J lost 0 bases. The CDR3 DNA follows: TGTGCCAGCAGTTTACGGACAGGGGGCCTGAACACTGAAGCTTTCTTT. It is translated as CASSLRTGGLNTEAFF.

This clone was detected once. The V call is TRBV16, the J call TRBJ1-5, with no clear D. This CDR3 has 15 residues. CDR1 is KGHSY and CDR2 is FQNENV in the germline V gene. Trimming took 2 bases from V and 7 from J, leaving 15 bases between them. The CDR3 region is CASSQESRNGQPQHF. CDR3 coding DNA: TGTGCCAGCAGCCAAGAGTCGAGGAATGGACAGCCCCAGCATTTT.

The chain couples TRBV3-1 (or the pseudogene TRBV3-2) to TRBJ2-7, with 8 nucleotides matching TRBD1. Unmatched junction bases numbered 3, after V lost 0 bases and J lost 5 bases. Looked up from germline, CDR1 is LGHDT and CDR2 is YNNKEL (reference sequence). This CDR3 is built from 14 residues. The CDR3: CASSQDGQGDEQYF. Here the CDR3 DNA reads TGTGCCAGCAGCCAAGACGGACAGGGCGACGAGCAGTACTTC.

The V call is TRBV18, the J call TRBJ2-1, with TRBD2 identical over 13 bases. CDR1 and CDR2 (germline): KGHSH, LQKENI. CDR3 length: 16 residues. V lost 6 bases, J lost 6 bases, and 8 bases stayed unmatched. CDR3 protein: CASSPGLAGVGNEQFF. The CDR3 DNA reads TGTGCCAGCTCTCCTGGACTAGCGGGAGTAGGCAATGAGCAGTTCTTC.

The CDR3 region is CATSTGTSTDTQYF. The CDR3 DNA follows: TGTGCCACCAGTACCGGGACTAGCACAGATACGCAGTATTTT. The chain uses TRBV24-1 and TRBJ2-3, with TRBD2 as a possible D gene (6 bases). CDR3 length: 14 residues. Germline V gene lookup returns CDR1 KGHDR and CDR2 SFDVKD. With 6 bases removed from V and 0 bases from J, the gap between germline ends came to 9 bases.

This rearrangement joins TRBV11-2 to TRBJ2-1, with 7 bases identical to TRBD2. The CDR3 loop spans 17 amino acids. Germline V gives CDR1 SGHAT, CDR2 FQNNGV. Germline trimming cut 0 bases from V and 2 bases from J; bases unmatched to any gene: 7. CDR3 DNA sequence: TGTGCCAGCAGCTTAGATAGGAGAAGCGGGGCCTACAATGAGCAGTTCTTC. It translates to CASSLDRRSGAYNEQFF.

This clone has more than one count but fewer than ten. The chain joins TRBV6-5 to TRBJ2-7; D may be TRBD2 (6 bases). This CDR3 spans 16 amino acids. Germline V gene data show CDR1 as MNHEY and CDR2 as SVGAGI. The V and J ends lost 0 bases and 3 bases respectively, with 15 bases between them. The CDR3 bases are TGTGCCAGCAGTTACTCGAAGGCCCGGGGGTACTACGAGCAGTACTTC. This sequence encodes CASSYSKARGYYEQYF.

The chain recombines TRBV5-1 with TRBJ2-2, with 9 bases lining up with TRBD2. CDR1 SGHRS and CDR2 YFSETQ come from the germline V gene. The junction had 9 bases not matched to a gene; V was cut back by 7 bases and J by 5 bases. The CDR3 is made up of 15 amino acids. The CDR3 here is CASGFTSGLTGELFF. DNA for the CDR3: TGCGCCAGCGGGTTTACTAGCGGGTTAACCGGGGAGCTGTTTTTT.

The chain joins TRBV27 to TRBJ2-7; D might be TRBD2 (6 bases). The CDR3 has 15 residues. Trimming took 8 bases from V and 2 from J, leaving 19 bases between them. CDR1 is MNHEY and CDR2 is SMNVEV in the germline V gene (reference sequence). As DNA, the CDR3 is TGTGCCAGCGCCCTTGACTGGACGGGAGCCTACGAGCAGTACTTC. This sequence encodes CASALDWTGAYEQYF.

This sequence joins TRBV11-2 and TRBJ2-7; D unclear. This CDR3 has 13 amino acids. Trimming left V 5 bases short and J 2 bases short, with 10 bases between. Germline lookup yields CDR1 SGHAT and CDR2 FQNNGV. CDR3 coding DNA: TGTGCCAGCAGCCATACGAGAACCTACGAGCAGTACTTC. This encodes CASSHTRTYEQYF.

The CDR3 region is CASSERLGQGYEQYF. CDR3 in DNA: TGTGCCAGCAGTGAAAGGCTGGGACAGGGGTACGAGCAGTACTTC. The genes are TRBV6-1 and TRBJ2-7; 10 bases are a match to TRBD1. V shed 2 bases, J shed 4 bases, and the junction held 5 bases outside the gene matches. This CDR3 region has 15 residues. Germline V gives CDR1 MNHNS, CDR2 SASEGT.

The chain joins TRBV5-1 to TRBJ2-7; 7 positions match TRBD1. Germline values: CDR1 SGHRS, CDR2 YFSETQ. The CDR3 runs to 14 residues. The V and J ends lost 4 bases and 0 bases, in that order; junction bases with no gene match: 4. CDR3 DNA sequence: TGCGCCAGCAGCGGCCGGGACAGCTCCTACGAGCAGTACTTC. Its protein product is CASSGRDSSYEQYF.

V gene TRBV28 combines with J gene TRBJ1-5; 7 bases line up with TRBD1. J gave up 6 bases and V 6 bases, and 14 bases lay outside the gene matches. CDR3 size: 16 residues. Looked up from germline, CDR1 is MDHEN and CDR2 is SYDVKM. The CDR3 here is CASSRSWDRKTQPQHF. The CDR3 nucleotides read TGTGCCAGCAGCCGTAGCTGGGACAGAAAAACTCAGCCCCAGCATTTT.

The V gene is TRBV5-4, the J gene TRBJ2-7; tentatively, D is TRBD1 (5 bases). Germline CDR1 SGHNT, CDR2 YYREEE (reference sequence). Trimming took off 0 bases at V and 4 bases at J, with 17 bases between the two ends. CDR3 size: 16 residues. CDR3 coding DNA: TGTGCCAGCAGCTTGGCCGGGTCAGGGTACTTGTACGAGCAGTACTTC. This encodes CASSLAGSGYLYEQYF.

The V call is TRBV4-2, the J call TRBJ2-7; 7 nucleotides match TRBD1. Germline V gene sequence: CDR1 LGHNA, CDR2 YNFKEQ. With V trimmed by 3 bases and J by 0 bases, 8 bases remained unmatched. The CDR3 consists of 16 residues. For the CDR3, the DNA is TGTGCCAGCAGCCAGGCAGGACAGGCTGTCTCCTACGAGCAGTACTTC. Its translation: CASSQAGQAVSYEQYF.

CDR3: CATSDTLTGTNLWGYTF. The CDR3 nucleotides are TGTGCCACCAGTGATACACTAACCGGGACAAATCTCTGGGGCTACACCTTC. This rearrangement joins TRBV24-1 to TRBJ1-2; D might be TRBD1 (6 bases). Trimming shortened V by 3 bases and J by 8 bases, and 24 bases separated the two germline ends. This CDR3 is 17 amino acids long. Per the germline V gene, CDR1 is KGHDR and CDR2 is SFDVKD.

The rearrangement joins TRBV30 to TRBJ2-7; TRBD1 matches at 8 bases. Germline V gene lookup returns CDR1 GTSNPN and CDR2 SVGIG (reference sequence). The V gene end was trimmed by 1 base and the J gene end by 2 bases; junction bases not matched to a gene: 7. The CDR3 covers 15 residues. The CDR3 DNA reads TGTGCCTGGAGTGCAGGACAGGGCGCTGCCTACGAGCAGTACTTC. Its translation: CAWSAGQGAAYEQYF.

V usage is TRBV9 and J usage is TRBJ2-5; TRBD1 aligns across 9 bases. The germline gives CDR1 SGDLS, CDR2 YYNGEE. Trimming cost V 4 bases and J 7 bases; bases outside gene matches: 8. The CDR3 loop spans 14 amino acids. The DNA of the CDR3 is TGTGCCAGCAGCAACAGGGGGCCCACGGGGACCCAGTACTTC. The encoded protein is CASSNRGPTGTQYF.

V is TRBV30 and J is TRBJ1-2, with a possible D match to TRBD1 (5 bases). Germline-derived CDR1 and CDR2 are GTSNPN and SVGIG (reference sequence). Trimming took 3 bases from V and 8 from J, leaving 19 bases between them. CDR3 size: 14 residues. CDR3 bases: TGTGCCTGGAGCATCTTCGTGACAGTACCCGGCTACACCTTC. This codes for CAWSIFVTVPGYTF.

V usage is TRBV4-2 and J usage is TRBJ1-3; maybe TRBD1 (6 bases). Trimming removed 0 bases at V and 4 bases at J, with 13 bases between. Germline assignment: CDR1 LGHNA and CDR2 YNFKEQ. The CDR3 sequence is 16 residues long. The CDR3 sequence is CASSQEWTDRGNTIYF. CDR3 coding DNA: TGTGCCAGCAGCCAAGAATGGACAGATAGGGGAAACACCATATATTTT.

The chain has TRBV4-1 and TRBJ2-7; 8 nucleotides align to TRBD2. Looked up from germline, CDR1 is MGHRA and CDR2 is YSYEKL. This CDR3 spans 17 amino acids. V lost 0 bases to trimming and J lost 1 base; unmatched junction nucleotides: 8. The CDR3 DNA reads as TGCGCCAGCAGCCAAGAATGGGGCGGGAGGACTTCCTACGAGCAGTACTTC. The encoded protein is CASSQEWGGRTSYEQYF.

J is TRBJ2-7 and V is TRBV5-1; 10 bases map to TRBD1. V gave up 2 bases and J gave up 4 bases; unmatched junction bases: 6. Looked up from germline, CDR1 is SGHRS and CDR2 is YFSETQ. The CDR3 runs 15 residues. The DNA of the CDR3 is TGCGCCAGCAGCTTTGACAGGGGGCACCTTTACGAGCAGTACTTC. Amino acid sequence: CASSFDRGHLYEQYF.

This chain links TRBV7-2 with TRBJ1-3; D is unclear. The CDR3 loop spans 16 amino acids. V lost 5 bases, J lost 0 bases, and 14 bases lay in between. Germline CDR1 and CDR2: SGHTA and FQGNSA. The CDR3 region is CASSEGPADSGNTIYF. For the CDR3, the DNA is TGTGCCAGCAGCGAGGGTCCGGCCGACTCTGGAAACACCATATATTTT. The full variable domain, completed using reference TRBV7-2 and TRBJ1-3, is GAGVSQSPSNKVTEKGKDVELRCDPISGHTALYWYRQSLGQGLEFLIYFQGNSAPDKSGLPSDRFSAERTGGSVSTLTIQRTQQEDSAVYLCASSEGPADSGNTIYFGEGSWLTVV.

The chain joins TRBV7-9 to TRBJ1-1; 8 bases match TRBD1. There are 15 residues in the CDR3. Per the germline V gene, CDR1 is SEHNR and CDR2 is FQNEAQ (reference sequence). Trimming at V came to 1 base and at J to 7 bases, leaving 8 bases not matched to a gene. CDR3 sequence (DNA): TGTGCCAGCAGCTTAGGAGGTCAGGGGGCGCATGAAGCTTTCTTT. This sequence encodes CASSLGGQGAHEAFF.

This chain links TRBV28 with TRBJ2-2, with 9 bases identical to TRBD2. J gave up 8 bases and V 5 bases, and 6 bases lay outside the gene matches. CDR1 and CDR2 from the germline V gene are MDHEN and SYDVKM. The length of the CDR3 is 14 residues. The chain's CDR3 is CASSLSGRGGELFF. DNA for the CDR3: TGTGCCAGCAGTCTTAGCGGGAGAGGGGGGGAGCTGTTTTTT.

V is TRBV7-9 and J is TRBJ2-7, with 8 bases identical to TRBD1. In germline, CDR1 is SEHNR, CDR2 FQNEAQ (reference sequence). The CDR3 spans 16 residues. V trimming: 3 bases; J trimming: 7 bases; junction bases outside the gene matches: 14. In DNA form, the CDR3 reads TGTGCCAGCAGCTTGGGAACCAGACAGGGGTGGCGTGAGCAGTACTTC. It codes for CASSLGTRQGWREQYF.

This clone was recorded a few times. The gene calls are TRBV28 and TRBJ1-1; D is perhaps TRBD1 (5 bases). The CDR3 length is 14 residues. The germline V gene encodes CDR1 MDHEN and CDR2 SYDVKM. The V end lost 5 bases, the J end lost 7 bases, and 17 bases lay between the germline ends. The CDR3 here is CASSPGDRLGEAFF. The CDR3 coding sequence is TGTGCCAGCAGTCCGGGGGACCGATTAGGTGAAGCTTTCTTT.

This chain links TRBV5-6 with TRBJ2-7, with D possibly matching TRBD2 (6 bases). The CDR3 loop spans 12 amino acids. V lost 3 bases to trimming and J lost 6 bases, with 10 bases between them. The germline V gene has CDR1 SGHDT and CDR2 YYEEEE. CDR3 protein: CASSWGDSEQYF. In DNA, the CDR3 is TGTGCCAGCAGCTGGGGGGACTCCGAGCAGTACTTC.